This TCR beta chain was observed in a study of OX40 agonist ivuxolimab in advanced cancers. Study observations and caveats: Antigens targeted by the expanded peripheral T cells were not determined.

Trimming removed 1 base from V and 1 base from J, with 11 bases in between. This CDR3 spans 15 amino acids. The germline V gene encodes CDR1 SGHRS and CDR2 YFSETQ. A word on this clone: The antigen remains undetermined.

This table comes from immunoSEQ multiplex PCR, and its TCRdb copy is limited to in-frame clones, with some not included. The repertoire includes some 71,000 clones, almost 85% of them detected once, and 7.9% sits in the top ten. If patients had autoimmune disease history or systemic immunosuppression, they were excluded. Sequenced material: CD4+ or CD8+ T cells sorted from blood, taken in a trial of the OX40 agonist ivuxolimab. This clonotype was sampled from an adult with an advanced solid tumor such as melanoma, head and neck, liver or kidney cancer. This chain connects TRBV5-1 to TRBJ2-5; possibly TRBD2 for D (5 bases). This chain's CDR3 is CASSLIRGGQETQYF. DNA for the CDR3: TGCGCCAGCAGCTTGATACGAGGAGGCCAAGAGACCCAGTACTTC.